The 24 T cell receptor beta chains given below trace back to one sample, sequenced in a study of blood T cell repertoires in COVID-19. Sequencing was performed with immunoSEQ multiplex PCR; in TCRdb, only in-frame clones are kept and a portion is missing. This sample has more than 300,000 clones, with approximately 91% found just once. The specimen was PBMCs or T cells enriched from blood (not recorded which). Source of these receptors: a woman between 35 and 50 years old who had been exposed to COVID-19.

This clone was seen once. The rearrangement uses TRBV5-1 and TRBJ2-7, with D perhaps TRBD2 (6 bases). Germline-derived CDR1 and CDR2 are SGHRS and YFSETQ. The CDR3 runs to 15 residues. V was cut by 4 bases and J by 2 bases, with 16 bases left in between. The CDR3 nucleotides are TGCGCCAGCAGCGCCGGGACTGCAGAAGCCTACGAGCAGTACTTC. It codes for CASSAGTAEAYEQYF.

The chain recombines TRBV5-6 with TRBJ1-4; 8 bases line up with TRBD1. Trimming took 3 bases from V and 0 from J; bases not matched to a gene: 10. CDR1 SGHDT and CDR2 YYEEEE come from the germline V gene. The length of the CDR3 is 18 residues. This CDR3 reads CASSYRTGSFSTNEKLFF. For the CDR3, the DNA is TGTGCCAGCAGCTACCGGACAGGGAGTTTTTCAACTAATGAAAAACTGTTTTTT.

This chain connects TRBV5-1 to TRBJ2-2, with 8 bases that match TRBD1. Looked up from germline, CDR1 is SGHRS and CDR2 is YFSETQ. J gave up 5 bases and V 5 bases, and 8 bases lay outside the gene matches. CDR3 length: 15 amino acids. This chain's CDR3 is CASRMTGDRTGELFF. The CDR3 DNA reads TGCGCCAGCAGGATGACAGGGGATCGAACCGGGGAGCTGTTTTTT. The whole variable domain, filled in from reference TRBV5-1 and TRBJ2-2, reads KAGVTQTPRYLIKTRGQQVTLSCSPISGHRSVSWYQQTPGQGLQFLFEYFSETQRNKGNFPGRFSGRQFSNSRSEMNVSTLELGDSALYLCASRMTGDRTGELFFGEGSRLTVL.

V usage is TRBV30 and J usage is TRBJ1-1, with 8 nucleotides matching TRBD1. Germline CDR1 reads GTSNPN; CDR2 reads SVGIG (reference sequence). J gave up 1 base and V 3 bases, and 10 bases lay outside the gene matches. The CDR3 consists of 16 residues. The CDR3 sequence is CAWRVAGGASNTEAFF. CDR3 nucleotide sequence: TGTGCCTGGAGAGTAGCAGGGGGCGCCTCGAACACTGAAGCTTTCTTT.

J is TRBJ2-2 and V is TRBV27; 8 bases are a match to TRBD2. Germline values: CDR1 MNHEY, CDR2 SMNVEV (reference sequence). The trim removed 1 base at V and 1 base at J, leaving 5 bases unmatched. This CDR3 has 17 residues. Here the CDR3 DNA reads TGTGCCAGCAGTTTATTCGGCGCGGGAGGGAACACCGGGGAGCTGTTTTTT. Amino acid sequence: CASSLFGAGGNTGELFF.

V usage is TRBV30 and J usage is TRBJ1-4, with D maybe TRBD1 (5 bases). Trimming removed 0 bases at V and 0 bases at J, with 11 bases between. CDR1 GTSNPN and CDR2 SVGIG come from the germline V gene (reference sequence). This CDR3 has 16 amino acids. CDR3 sequence: CAWSVRGVATNEKLFF. The CDR3 bases are TGTGCCTGGAGTGTACGGGGGGTCGCAACTAATGAAAAACTGTTTTTT.

The count of this clone is one. This chain connects TRBV6-5 to TRBJ2-7, with 10 bases identical to TRBD1. The CDR3 has 15 amino acids. Germline lookup yields CDR1 MNHEY and CDR2 SVGAGI. V lost 2 bases to trimming and J lost 2 bases; unmatched junction nucleotides: 3. The CDR3 loop reads CASSYGTGAAYEQYF. The CDR3, as DNA: TGTGCCAGCAGTTACGGGACAGGGGCCGCCTACGAGCAGTACTTC.

The V and J genes are TRBV6-5 and TRBJ1-4, with 9 bases aligning to TRBD1. CDR3 size: 14 residues. The ends lost 6 bases at V and 9 bases at J; junction bases unmatched: 8. The germline gives CDR1 MNHEY, CDR2 SVGAGI. CDR3 sequence (DNA): TGTGCCAGCAGGTCCACAGGGGGCCCCCAAAAACTGTTTTTT. Its protein product is CASRSTGGPQKLFF.

This clone has a handful of counts. This chain joins TRBV3-1 (or the pseudogene TRBV3-2) and TRBJ2-3; D perhaps matches TRBD2 (6 bases). CDR1 LGHDT and CDR2 YNNKEL come from the germline V gene (reference sequence). Trimming took off 0 bases at V and 14 bases at J, with 15 bases between the two ends. This CDR3 contains 13 residues. CDR3 bases: TGTGCCAGCAGCCAAGACGGGGGTTTGAACTCGTATTTT. This translates into CASSQDGGLNSYF.

V is TRBV13 and J is TRBJ1-2; 10 nucleotides agree with TRBD1. The CDR3 extends over 15 amino acids. The germline CDR1 and CDR2 sequences are PRHDT and FYEKMQ (reference sequence). J lost 1 base, V lost 3 bases, and 2 bases had no gene match. The CDR3 DNA reads TGTGCCAGCAGCTTGGACAGGGGGAATAACTATGGCTACACCTTC. Its protein product is CASSLDRGNNYGYTF.

This clone was seen a few times. The chain links TRBV12-3 or TRBV12-4 to TRBJ2-3; D is unresolved. This CDR3 spans 11 amino acids. V lost 3 bases to trimming and J lost 4 bases, with 2 bases between them. CDR3 bases: TGTGCCAGCAGTTTCTCAGATACGCAGTATTTT. Translated, it gives CASSFSDTQYF.

The chain has TRBV11-2 and TRBJ1-5, with TRBD1 matching 9 bases. The CDR3 runs to 18 residues. Germline CDR1 is SGHAT and CDR2 is FQNNGV. With V trimmed by 8 bases and J by 3 bases, 17 bases remained unmatched. In nucleotides, the CDR3 is TGTGCCAGCGGCCCTACCCACCCGGGACAGGGCATCAATCAGCCCCAGCATTTT. Encoded protein: CASGPTHPGQGINQPQHF.

The gene calls are TRBV2 and TRBJ1-2; 9 positions match TRBD1. V lost 2 bases to trimming and J lost 6 bases; unmatched junction nucleotides: 7. CDR1 SNHLY and CDR2 FYNNEI come from the germline V gene. The CDR3 covers 15 residues. CDR3 sequence: CASSEWDRESNGYTF. Here the CDR3 DNA reads TGTGCCAGCAGTGAATGGGACAGGGAGTCGAATGGCTACACCTTC.

The gene calls are TRBV13 and TRBJ2-5; D may be TRBD2 (6 bases). The CDR3 loop spans 14 amino acids. V lost 3 bases and J 5 bases, leaving 13 bases between the germline ends. Germline V gives CDR1 PRHDT, CDR2 FYEKMQ (reference sequence). Here the CDR3 DNA reads TGTGCCAGCAGCTTCAGGAGGGACCGGGAGACCCAGTACTTC. Protein product: CASSFRRDRETQYF.

The rearrangement joins TRBV3-1 (or the pseudogene TRBV3-2) to TRBJ2-5; TRBD1 matches 7 bases. The CDR3 covers 15 residues. The V segment lost 3 bases and the J segment 1 base; nucleotides outside the gene matches: 5. The germline V gene encodes CDR1 LGHDT and CDR2 YNNKEL (reference sequence). CDR3 sequence (DNA): TGTGCCAGCAGCCATTACAGGGGAATCCAAGAGACCCAGTACTTC. Protein: CASSHYRGIQETQYF.

CDR3 DNA sequence: TGTGCCAGCAGCACGGGACAGGGAAACACTGAAGCTTTCTTT. Translated: CASSTGQGNTEAFF. This chain uses TRBV7-2 with TRBJ1-1; 9 bases fit TRBD1. The junction had 3 bases not matched to a gene; V was cut back by 5 bases and J by 2 bases. Looked up from germline, CDR1 is SGHTA and CDR2 is FQGNSA. The CDR3 runs 14 residues.

V usage is TRBV24-1 and J usage is TRBJ2-1; the match to TRBD2 covers 8 bases. Losses at the gene ends were 0 bases for V and 7 bases for J; bases not matched to a gene: 7. The length of the CDR3 is 16 residues. The germline gives CDR1 KGHDR, CDR2 SFDVKD. Here the CDR3 DNA reads TGTGCCACCAGTGATTTGGCAGCGGGAGCCCGTAATGAGCAGTTCTTC. This sequence encodes CATSDLAAGARNEQFF.

The chain links TRBV7-2 to TRBJ1-5; D ambiguous. Trimming took 5 bases from V and 4 from J, leaving 12 bases between them. There are 14 residues in the CDR3. The germline gives CDR1 SGHTA, CDR2 FQGNSA. CDR3 bases: TGTGCCAGCAGCCCCGGACTCGGGAATCAGCCCCAGCATTTT. Protein sequence: CASSPGLGNQPQHF.

The genes are TRBV18 and TRBJ1-2; the match to TRBD1 covers 7 bases. Germline V gene lookup returns CDR1 KGHSH and CDR2 LQKENI. The length of the CDR3 is 12 residues. Trimming took 6 bases from V and 5 from J; bases not matched to a gene: 3. In DNA form, the CDR3 reads TGTGCCAGCTCGCCGGGACAGTATGGCTACACCTTC. Protein product: CASSPGQYGYTF.

The rearrangement links TRBV30 to TRBJ2-3; 15 bases are shared with TRBD2. CDR1 GTSNPN and CDR2 SVGIG come from the germline V gene (reference sequence). The CDR3 spans 17 residues. Germline trimming cut 2 bases from V and 6 bases from J; bases unmatched to any gene: 9. The CDR3 loop is CAWSPSRTSGGADTQYF. CDR3 bases: TGTGCCTGGAGTCCATCCCGGACTAGCGGGGGGGCGGATACGCAGTATTTT.

Points on this clone: The junction does not match germline at one end; this may be a read error. The chain employs TRBV25-1 and TRBJ2-1; 10 positions match TRBD2. The CDR3 has 16 amino acids. Germline values: CDR1 MGHDK, CDR2 SYGVNS. DNA for the CDR3: TGTGCCAGCAGTGCGTCTCGAGCGGGAGGGGCCAATGTGCAGTTCTTC. It encodes CASSASRAGGANVQFF.

V is TRBV5-1 and J is TRBJ1-1; TRBD1 aligns across 7 bases. The CDR3 spans 14 residues. Germline-derived CDR1 and CDR2 are SGHRS and YFSETQ. Losses at the gene ends were 1 base for V and 5 bases for J; bases not matched to a gene: 5. The CDR3: CASSLRGGFTEAFF. The CDR3 DNA reads TGCGCCAGCAGCTTGAGAGGGGGCTTTACTGAAGCTTTCTTT.

This chain links TRBV18 with TRBJ2-2, with 7 bases lining up with TRBD1. In germline, CDR1 is KGHSH, CDR2 LQKENI. The ends lost 3 bases at V and 4 bases at J; junction bases unmatched: 2. This CDR3 spans 14 amino acids. CDR3 in amino acids: CASSPAGGTGELFF. The DNA of the CDR3 is TGTGCCAGCTCACCGGCAGGGGGCACCGGGGAGCTGTTTTTT.

This chain connects TRBV10-3 to TRBJ2-1; 8 bases align to TRBD2. CDR3 length: 15 residues. Trimming removed 4 bases from V and 6 bases from J; junction bases left unmatched: 8. CDR1 is ENHRY, CDR2 SYGVKD, per germline. The CDR3 loop is CAISGAGEGVNEQFF. The CDR3 DNA reads TGTGCCATCAGTGGAGCGGGAGAAGGGGTCAATGAGCAGTTCTTC.